Below are 19 T cell receptor beta chains sequenced from a single sample in a study of shared clonotypes between healthy human individuals. It was CD45RO-negative cells, positively selected for CCR7, that made up naive CD8 cells, with terminally differentiated effector memory CD45RA+ cells excluded. The method was immunoSEQ multiplex PCR; TCRdb's version includes in-frame clones alone and lacks a portion of them. In the table there are about 2 million clones, about 95% of which are singletons. The source material was naive CD8+ T cells sorted from blood. The receptors were sampled from a young man in good health.

The chain combines TRBV7-3 with TRBJ1-1; a weak D match, TRBD1 (5 bases). Germline V gene sequence: CDR1 SGHTA, CDR2 FQGTGA. With 5 bases removed from V and 1 base from J, the gap between germline ends came to 14 bases. The CDR3 runs to 15 residues. CDR3 sequence (DNA): TGTGCCAGCAGCCCCAGTCGACAGCGGAACACTGAAGCTTTCTTT. Its protein product is CASSPSRQRNTEAFF.

The rearrangement joins TRBV2 to TRBJ1-4; 8 bases fit TRBD1. Germline CDR1 reads SNHLY; CDR2 reads FYNNEI. The V gene end was trimmed by 7 bases and the J gene end by 0 bases; junction bases not matched to a gene: 13. This CDR3 is 18 amino acids long. DNA of the CDR3: TGTGCCAGCATATTTCGGACAGGGATCGGTGCAACTAATGAAAAACTGTTTTTT. This translates into CASIFRTGIGATNEKLFF.

The J gene is TRBJ2-2, the V gene TRBV7-9; D not resolved. This CDR3 region has 15 residues. Trimming stripped 4 bases from V and 6 bases from J, with 15 bases between. Germline V lookup: CDR1 SEHNR, CDR2 FQNEAQ (reference sequence). The CDR3 loop is CASSSPGPSPGELFF. The CDR3 nucleotides read TGTGCCAGCAGCTCCCCGGGCCCAAGTCCCGGGGAGCTGTTTTTT.

This sequence joins TRBV6-5 and TRBJ2-3; D is uncertain. V lost 4 bases and J lost 1, with 6 bases in between. The CDR3 spans 13 residues. Germline V lookup: CDR1 MNHEY, CDR2 SVGAGI. This CDR3 is CASSSGGTDTQYF. The DNA for the CDR3 is TGTGCCAGCAGTTCTGGGGGCACAGATACGCAGTATTTT.

The chain joins TRBV28 to TRBJ2-5; no clear D. The CDR3 runs to 13 residues. Germline CDR1 is MDHEN and CDR2 is SYDVKM. The V gene lost 10 bases and the J gene lost 3 bases, with 15 bases spanning the gap. The CDR3 DNA is TGTGCCACCGAAGTGGGGAACGAAGAGACCCAGTACTTC. Its translation is CATEVGNEETQYF.

This chain uses TRBV9 with TRBJ1-2; a weak D match, TRBD1 (6 bases). Germline-derived CDR1 and CDR2 are SGDLS and YYNGEE. Trimming pared 3 bases from V and 3 bases from J, leaving 21 bases between. The CDR3 sequence is 17 residues long. The CDR3 coding sequence is TGTGCCAGCAGCGCGGACGCACTAGGGGGGGATTACTATGGCTACACCTTC. It is translated as CASSADALGGDYYGYTF.

To note about this clone: Within the sample, other DNA sequences also encode this same CDR3. The chain has TRBV19 and TRBJ1-1, with TRBD1 identical over 7 bases. CDR3 length equals 14 residues. V trimming: 3 bases; J trimming: 1 base; junction bases outside the gene matches: 2. Germline V gene data show CDR1 as LNHDA and CDR2 as SQIVND (reference sequence). The CDR3 DNA reads TGTGCCAGTAGTATGCAGGGGGGGAACACTGAAGCTTTCTTT. Amino acids: CASSMQGGNTEAFF.

The chain uses TRBV29-1 and TRBJ2-3; TRBD1 might be the D (6 bases). The CDR3 has 14 residues. Germline CDR1 reads SQVTM; CDR2 reads ANQGSEA. V was pared by 3 bases and J by 2 bases, with 12 bases between. The CDR3 spells CSVDGDIVTDTQYF. The DNA for the CDR3 is TGCAGCGTTGATGGGGACATAGTCACAGATACGCAGTATTTT.

V usage is TRBV27 and J usage is TRBJ1-1; 7 positions match TRBD1. Germline CDR1 reads MNHEY; CDR2 reads SMNVEV (reference sequence). The CDR3 contains 16 residues. J was trimmed by 5 bases and V by 7 bases; bases with no gene match: 16. The CDR3 DNA reads TGTGCCAGCACCCCTACGCAGGGGGTCCGTGGAACTGAAGCTTTCTTT. Residues: CASTPTQGVRGTEAFF.

This chain connects TRBV4-1 to TRBJ1-2; no reliable D call. Germline-derived CDR1 and CDR2 are MGHRA and YSYEKL. The V end was cut by 1 base, the J end by 4 bases, with 13 bases between. This CDR3 is built from 15 residues. The CDR3: CASSQAPGIFYGYTF. Here the CDR3 DNA reads TGCGCCAGCAGCCAAGCCCCCGGGATATTCTATGGCTACACCTTC.

J is TRBJ2-7 and V is TRBV6-1; D tentatively reads TRBD1 or TRBD2 (5 bases each). Germline lookup yields CDR1 MNHNS and CDR2 SASEGT. There are 15 residues in the CDR3. With 2 bases removed from V and 0 bases from J, the gap between germline ends came to 11 bases. CDR3 sequence: CASSEILGVSYEQYF. The CDR3 nucleotides are TGTGCCAGCAGTGAAATTTTGGGGGTCTCCTACGAGCAGTACTTC.

This clone was detected once. The chain combines TRBV7-9 with TRBJ1-2; a weak D match, TRBD1 (5 bases). The CDR3 is made up of 15 amino acids. Germline V CDR1 and CDR2: SEHNR, FQNEAQ (reference sequence). V gave up 3 bases and J gave up 4 bases, with 15 bases separating them. This CDR3 reads CASSFRARATYGYTF. As DNA, the CDR3 is TGTGCCAGCAGCTTCAGGGCCCGGGCCACCTATGGCTACACCTTC.

CDR3: CARCPRREGHYNEQFF. CDR3 bases: TGCGCCAGATGTCCTCGACGGGAGGGCCACTACAATGAGCAGTTCTTC. The rearrangement uses TRBV4-1 and TRBJ2-1, with 8 bases identical to TRBD2. The germline gives CDR1 MGHRA, CDR2 YSYEKL. This CDR3 contains 16 residues. J gave up 3 bases and V 9 bases, and 13 bases lay outside the gene matches.

A remark on this clone: Different DNA sequences within this sample yield the same CDR3. This chain links TRBV9 with TRBJ1-1; D unresolved. V was clipped by 1 base and J by 5 bases, with 9 bases between them. The CDR3 extends over 13 amino acids. Looked up from germline, CDR1 is SGDLS and CDR2 is YYNGEE. The CDR3 region is CASSVSGGTEAFF. CDR3 DNA sequence: TGTGCCAGCAGCGTATCGGGCGGGACTGAAGCTTTCTTT.

This clone was found once. The chain links TRBV30 to TRBJ2-1; D is uncertain. V shed 5 bases and J shed 5 bases, with 7 bases lying between them. This CDR3 is built from 11 residues. The germline V gene encodes CDR1 GTSNPN and CDR2 SVGIG (reference sequence). CDR3 nucleotide sequence: TGTGCCTGGGCCTACGACAATGAGCAGTTCTTC. It is translated as CAWAYDNEQFF.

The rearrangement uses TRBV28 and TRBJ2-7; either TRBD1 or TRBD2 may supply D (5 bases each). The CDR3 runs 15 residues. The V end lost 3 bases, the J end lost 0 bases, and 12 bases lay between the germline ends. CDR1 is MDHEN and CDR2 is SYDVKM in the germline V gene. The CDR3, as DNA: TGTGCCAGCAGTTTGCTACAGGACTTCTCCTACGAGCAGTACTTC. Protein: CASSLLQDFSYEQYF.

The chain joins TRBV4-1 to TRBJ2-2; tentatively, D is TRBD1 (5 bases). The germline V gene has CDR1 MGHRA and CDR2 YSYEKL. This CDR3 comprises 15 residues. V was cut by 1 base and J by 4 bases, with 10 bases left in between. The CDR3 here is CASSQVGAGTGELFF. In DNA form, the CDR3 reads TGCGCCAGCAGCCAAGTAGGGGCCGGCACCGGGGAGCTGTTTTTT.

This clone was seen just once. Other DNA sequences of this sample code for an identical CDR3. The genes are TRBV30 and TRBJ2-7; TRBD1 is a possible D gene (6 bases). The V end was cut by 0 bases, the J end by 2 bases, with 8 bases between. Germline CDR1 is GTSNPN and CDR2 is SVGIG (reference sequence). The CDR3 contains 13 residues. The CDR3 sequence: CAWSVGQTYEQYF. The CDR3 nucleotides are TGTGCCTGGAGTGTGGGACAAACCTACGAGCAGTACTTC. Full variable domain (rest looked up from reference TRBV30 and TRBJ2-7): SQTIHQWPATLVQPVGSPLSLECTVEGTSNPNLYWYRQAAGRGLQLLFYSVGIGQISSEVPQNLSASRPQDRQFILSSKKLLLSDSGFYLCAWSVGQTYEQYFGPGTRLTVT.

The rearrangement uses TRBV5-5 and TRBJ1-1; D gene uncertain. This CDR3 contains 13 residues. Germline CDR1 and CDR2: SGHKS and YYEKEE (reference sequence). V was shortened by 3 bases and J by 5 bases, with 11 bases between the two germline ends. In DNA, the CDR3 is TGTGCCAGCAGCTATCAGACGGGTACTGAAGCTTTCTTT. Translating gives CASSYQTGTEAFF. The full variable domain, in which reference TRBV5-5 and TRBJ1-1 provide the parts outside the CDR3, is DAGVTQSPTHLIKTRGQQVTLRCSPISGHKSVSWYQQVLGQGPQFIFQYYEKEERGRGNFPDRFSARQFPNYSSELNVNALLLGDSALYLCASSYQTGTEAFFGQGTRLTVV.